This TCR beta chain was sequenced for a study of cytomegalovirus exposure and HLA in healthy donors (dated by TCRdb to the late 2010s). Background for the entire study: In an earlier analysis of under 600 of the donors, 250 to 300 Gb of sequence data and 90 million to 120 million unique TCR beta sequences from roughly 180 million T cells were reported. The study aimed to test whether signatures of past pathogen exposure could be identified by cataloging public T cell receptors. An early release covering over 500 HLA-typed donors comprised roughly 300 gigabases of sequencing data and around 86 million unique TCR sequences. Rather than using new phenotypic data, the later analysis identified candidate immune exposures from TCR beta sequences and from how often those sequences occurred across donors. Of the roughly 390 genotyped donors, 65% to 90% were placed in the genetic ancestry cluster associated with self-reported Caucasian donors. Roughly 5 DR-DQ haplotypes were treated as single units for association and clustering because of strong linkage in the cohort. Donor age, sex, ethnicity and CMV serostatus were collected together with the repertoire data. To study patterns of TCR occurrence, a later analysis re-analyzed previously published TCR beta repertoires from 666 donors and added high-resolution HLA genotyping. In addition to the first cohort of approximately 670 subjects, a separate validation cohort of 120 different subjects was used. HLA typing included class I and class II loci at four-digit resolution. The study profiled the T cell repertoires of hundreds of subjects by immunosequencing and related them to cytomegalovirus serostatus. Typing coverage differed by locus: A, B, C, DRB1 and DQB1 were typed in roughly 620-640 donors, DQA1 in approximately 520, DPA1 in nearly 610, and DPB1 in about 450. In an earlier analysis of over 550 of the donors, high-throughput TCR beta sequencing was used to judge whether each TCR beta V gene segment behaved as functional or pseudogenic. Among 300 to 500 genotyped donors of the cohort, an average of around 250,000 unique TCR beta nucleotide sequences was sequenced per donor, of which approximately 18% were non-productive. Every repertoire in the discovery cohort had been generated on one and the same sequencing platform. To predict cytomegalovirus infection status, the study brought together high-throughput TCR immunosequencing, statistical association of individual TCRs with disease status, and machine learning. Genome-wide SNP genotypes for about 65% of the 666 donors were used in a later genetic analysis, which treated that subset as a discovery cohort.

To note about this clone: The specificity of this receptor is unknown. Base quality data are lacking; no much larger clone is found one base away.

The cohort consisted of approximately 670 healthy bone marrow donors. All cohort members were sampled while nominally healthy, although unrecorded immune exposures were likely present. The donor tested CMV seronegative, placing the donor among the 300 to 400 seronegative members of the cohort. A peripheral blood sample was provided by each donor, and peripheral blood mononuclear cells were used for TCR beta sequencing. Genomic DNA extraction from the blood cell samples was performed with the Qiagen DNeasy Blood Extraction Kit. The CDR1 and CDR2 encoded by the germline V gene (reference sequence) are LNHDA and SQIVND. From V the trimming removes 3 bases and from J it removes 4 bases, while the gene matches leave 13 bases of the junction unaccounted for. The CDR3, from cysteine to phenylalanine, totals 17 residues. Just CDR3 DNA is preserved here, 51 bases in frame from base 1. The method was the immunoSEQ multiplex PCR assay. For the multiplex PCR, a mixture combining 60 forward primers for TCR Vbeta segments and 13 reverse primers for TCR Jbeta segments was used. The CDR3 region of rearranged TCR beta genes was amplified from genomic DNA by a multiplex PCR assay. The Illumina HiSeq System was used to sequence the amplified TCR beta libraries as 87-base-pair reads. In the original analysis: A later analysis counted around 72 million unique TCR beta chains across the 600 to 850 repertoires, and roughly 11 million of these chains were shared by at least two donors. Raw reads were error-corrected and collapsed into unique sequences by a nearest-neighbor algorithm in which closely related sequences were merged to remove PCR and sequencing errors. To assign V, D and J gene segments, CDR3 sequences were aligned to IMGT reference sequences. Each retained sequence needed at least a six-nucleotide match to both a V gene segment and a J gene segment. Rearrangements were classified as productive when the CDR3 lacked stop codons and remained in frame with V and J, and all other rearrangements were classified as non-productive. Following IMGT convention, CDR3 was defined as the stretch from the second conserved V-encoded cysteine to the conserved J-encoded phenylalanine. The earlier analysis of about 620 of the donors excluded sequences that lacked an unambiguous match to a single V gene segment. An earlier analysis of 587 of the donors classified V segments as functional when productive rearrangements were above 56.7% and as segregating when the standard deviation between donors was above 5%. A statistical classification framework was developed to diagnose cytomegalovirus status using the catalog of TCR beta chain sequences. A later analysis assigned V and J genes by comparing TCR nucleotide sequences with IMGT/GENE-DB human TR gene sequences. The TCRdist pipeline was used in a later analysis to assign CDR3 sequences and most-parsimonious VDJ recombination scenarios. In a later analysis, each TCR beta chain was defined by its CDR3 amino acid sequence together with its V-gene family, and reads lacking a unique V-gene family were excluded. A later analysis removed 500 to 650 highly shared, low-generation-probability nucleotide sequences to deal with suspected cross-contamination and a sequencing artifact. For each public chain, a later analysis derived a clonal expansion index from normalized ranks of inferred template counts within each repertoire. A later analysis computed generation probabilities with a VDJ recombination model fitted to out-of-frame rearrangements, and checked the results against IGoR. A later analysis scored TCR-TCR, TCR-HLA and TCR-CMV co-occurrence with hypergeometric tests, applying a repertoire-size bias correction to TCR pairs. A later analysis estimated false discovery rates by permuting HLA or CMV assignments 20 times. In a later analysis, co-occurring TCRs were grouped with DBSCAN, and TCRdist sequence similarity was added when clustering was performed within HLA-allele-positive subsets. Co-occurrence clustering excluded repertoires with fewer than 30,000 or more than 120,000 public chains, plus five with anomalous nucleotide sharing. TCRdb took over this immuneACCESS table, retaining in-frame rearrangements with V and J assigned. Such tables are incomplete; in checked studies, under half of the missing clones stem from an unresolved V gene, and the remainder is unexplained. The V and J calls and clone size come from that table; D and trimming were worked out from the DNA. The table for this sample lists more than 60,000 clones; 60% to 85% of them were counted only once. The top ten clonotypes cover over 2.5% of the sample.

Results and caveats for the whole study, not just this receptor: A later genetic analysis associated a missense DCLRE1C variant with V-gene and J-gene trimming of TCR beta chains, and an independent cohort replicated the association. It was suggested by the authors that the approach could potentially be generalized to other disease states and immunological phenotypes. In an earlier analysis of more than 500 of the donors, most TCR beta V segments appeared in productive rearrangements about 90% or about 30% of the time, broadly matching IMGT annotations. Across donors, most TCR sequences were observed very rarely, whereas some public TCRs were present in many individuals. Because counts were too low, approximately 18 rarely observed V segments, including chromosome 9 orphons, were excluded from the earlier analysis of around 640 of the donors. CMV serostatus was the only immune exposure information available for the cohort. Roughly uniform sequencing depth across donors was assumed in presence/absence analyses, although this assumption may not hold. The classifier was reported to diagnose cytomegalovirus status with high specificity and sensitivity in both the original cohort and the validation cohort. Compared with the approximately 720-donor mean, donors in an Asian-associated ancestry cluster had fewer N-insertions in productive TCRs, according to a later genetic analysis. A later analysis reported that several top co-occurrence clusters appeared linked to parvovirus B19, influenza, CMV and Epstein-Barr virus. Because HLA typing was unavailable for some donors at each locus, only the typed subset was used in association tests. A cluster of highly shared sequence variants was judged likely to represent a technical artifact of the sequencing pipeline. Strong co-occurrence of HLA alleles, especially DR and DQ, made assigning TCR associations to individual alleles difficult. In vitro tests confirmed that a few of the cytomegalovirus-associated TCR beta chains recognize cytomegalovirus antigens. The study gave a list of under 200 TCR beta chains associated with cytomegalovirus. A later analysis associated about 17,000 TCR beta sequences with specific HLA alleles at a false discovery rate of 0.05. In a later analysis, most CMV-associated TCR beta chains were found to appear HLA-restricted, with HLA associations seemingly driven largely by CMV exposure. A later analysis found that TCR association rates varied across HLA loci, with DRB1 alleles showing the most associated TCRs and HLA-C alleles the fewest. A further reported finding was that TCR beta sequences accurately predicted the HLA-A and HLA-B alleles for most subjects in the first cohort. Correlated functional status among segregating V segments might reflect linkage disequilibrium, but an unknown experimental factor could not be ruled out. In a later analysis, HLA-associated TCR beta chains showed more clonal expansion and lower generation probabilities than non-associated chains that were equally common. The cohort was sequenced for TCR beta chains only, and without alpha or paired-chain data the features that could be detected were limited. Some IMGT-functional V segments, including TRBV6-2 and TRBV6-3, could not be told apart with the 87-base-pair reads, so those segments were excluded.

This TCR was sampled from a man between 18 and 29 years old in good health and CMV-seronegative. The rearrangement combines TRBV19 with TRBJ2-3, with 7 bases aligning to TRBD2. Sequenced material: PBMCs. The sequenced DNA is TGTGCCAGTAGTATTGGAGCGGGATCTCTTTCCTCAGATACGCAGTATTTT. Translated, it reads CASSIGAGSLSSDTQYF.